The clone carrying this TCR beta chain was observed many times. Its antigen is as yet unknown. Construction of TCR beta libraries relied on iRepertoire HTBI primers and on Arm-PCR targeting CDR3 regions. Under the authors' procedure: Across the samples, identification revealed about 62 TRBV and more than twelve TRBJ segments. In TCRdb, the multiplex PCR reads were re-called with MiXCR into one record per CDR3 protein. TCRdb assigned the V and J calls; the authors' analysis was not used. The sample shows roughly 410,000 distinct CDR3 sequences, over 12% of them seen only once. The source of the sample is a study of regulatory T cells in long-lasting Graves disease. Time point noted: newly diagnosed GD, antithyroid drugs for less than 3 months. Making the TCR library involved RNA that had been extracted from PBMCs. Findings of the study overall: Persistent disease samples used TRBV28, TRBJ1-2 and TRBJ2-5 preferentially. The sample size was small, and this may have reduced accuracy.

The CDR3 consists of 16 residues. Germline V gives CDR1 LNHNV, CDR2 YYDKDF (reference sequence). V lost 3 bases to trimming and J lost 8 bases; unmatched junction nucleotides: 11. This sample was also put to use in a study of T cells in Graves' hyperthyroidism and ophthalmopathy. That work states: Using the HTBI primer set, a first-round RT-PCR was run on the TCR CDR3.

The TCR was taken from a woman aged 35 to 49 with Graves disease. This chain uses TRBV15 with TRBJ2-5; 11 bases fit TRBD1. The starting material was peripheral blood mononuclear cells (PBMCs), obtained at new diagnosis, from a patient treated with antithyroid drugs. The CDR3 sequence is CATSSDWTGGVGTQYF. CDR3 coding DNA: TGTGCCACCAGCAGCGACTGGACAGGGGGCGTAGGTACCCAGTACTTC.